Here is one TCR beta chain with its context. The clone's antigen remains unknown. No much larger clone exists at a distance of one base, and base qualities are not known. This entry is derived from a study of T cells after posttransplantation cyclophosphamide (dated by TCRdb to 2016 to 2017). Study-level background: Using TRB sequencing, the study followed how the T cell repertoire reconstituted after myeloablative bone marrow transplantation in which posttransplantation cyclophosphamide served as GVHD prophylaxis. Public TRB sequences were checked against a database of over 3,500 sequences associated with responses to pathogens, tumor antigens, self-antigens and alloantigens. Antigen receptor sequencing was done on samples from 35 PTCy-treated patients and from approximately 16 related bone marrow donors of those patients. Because TRA and TRB clonality correlated tightly in 8 to 10 samples, the subsequent TCR analyses were limited to TRB only. Blood from all 35 or so PTCy patients with 1-year posttransplant specimens was subjected to TRB sequencing. TRB sequencing was also done on up to roughly 3 additional blood samples from 2 to 5.2 years after transplant in 3 patients, and on pretransplant blood from several patients.

Reading the germline V gene gives CDR1 MNHNS and CDR2 SASEGT. The CDR3, from cysteine to phenylalanine, totals 13 residues. Only CDR3 DNA remains: 39 bases, in frame from the first base. V ends up 2 bases short and J 7 bases short, with an unmatched junction base count of 5. Viable CD3+CD4+ or CD3+CD8+ cells that were CCR7+CD45RA+CD45RO-CD95-CD27+CD28+ were classified as naive T cells. Related bone marrow donors provided peripheral blood samples on the day of marrow donation. Peripheral blood and bone marrow mononuclear cells were isolated by Ficoll-Hypaque density centrifugation and cryopreserved. CD4+ and CD8+ T cells, including naive and memory subsets, were sorted by FACS on a FACSAria II. Genomic DNA was used for TRB sequencing, which was performed with the immunoSEQ assay at survey resolution or with the hsTCRB kit. On the authors' methods: Initial read processing used immunoSEQ software, and repertoire analyses used the LymphoSeq R package. For each TRB dataset, clonality was calculated as 1 minus normalized Shannon entropy, and the Gini coefficient was computed as well. Phenotypes of unsorted samples were inferred by mapping TRB sequences from sorted subsets of the recipient or donor onto unsorted samples of the same recipient. Sourced from immuneACCESS, this table was stored by TCRdb with only in-frame sequences that have V and J called. A share of the clones is absent; for the studies checked, an unresolved V gene accounts for under half, and the remainder has no known explanation. V and J calls and clone size are as listed in that table; D and trimming were resolved from the DNA. The table for this sample lists about 32,000 clones; around nine tenths of them were counted only once. The biggest ten clones account for roughly 0.25% of the sample.

Points the paper makes about the study in general: At 1-2 months, donor-recipient similarity was low but rose over the first year, and the later blood repertoires were often dominated by donor CD8+ memory clones. The TRB repertoires of T cells infiltrating skin or the GI tract showed only limited overlap with the TRB repertoires found in blood. Across the roughly 48 patients, TRB clonality was highly associated with recipient CMV seropositivity and CMV reactivation, and diversity with PTCy was similar to that in the CNI/methotrexate controls.

The sequence came from an older woman in good health, CMV-negative, and a related stem cell transplant donor. Recombination linked TRBV6-1 to TRBJ2-7, with 7 central nucleotides matching TRBD2. Sequenced sample: naive CD4+ T cells sorted from PBMCs. The DNA reads as follows: TGTGCCAGCAGTGAACGACTAGCTGCAGAGCAGTACTTC. Translated, this is CASSERLAAEQYF.